This is a list of T cell receptor beta chains from one sample in a study of OX40 agonist ivuxolimab in advanced cancers. Sequenced by immunoSEQ multiplex PCR; TCRdb stores in-frame clones only, minus some. The repertoire consists of approximately 75,000 clones, with roughly 90% occurring once and the leading ten covering more than 0.3%. The source material was CD4+ or CD8+ T cells sorted from blood, sampled in a trial of the OX40 agonist ivuxolimab. All receptors derive from an adult with an advanced solid tumor such as melanoma, head and neck, liver or kidney cancer. The CDR3 runs from the conserved cysteine through the conserved F or W. D genes are given only for firm matches. Some rows have no size entry. The others give once, few or many, or a class for an expanded clone.

V	size	D	J	CDR3	DNA
TRBV7-2	.	.	TRBJ1-2	CASSLEQGYNYGYTF	TGTGCCAGCAGCTTAGAACAGGGCTATAACTATGGCTACACCTTC
TRBV5-7	.	TRBD1	TRBJ1-1	CASSQGQGDEAFF	TGTGCCAGCAGCCAGGGACAGGGGGATGAAGCTTTCTTT
TRBV6-1	.	.	TRBJ1-1	CASSPGRGLNTEAFF	TGTGCCAGCAGTCCAGGCCGGGGGTTGAACACTGAAGCTTTCTTT
TRBV30	.	.	TRBJ1-5	CAWSVSNSNQPQHF	TGTGCCTGGAGTGTATCTAATAGCAATCAGCCCCAGCATTTT
TRBV2	.	.	TRBJ2-3	CASSGGGGRWETQYF	TGTGCCAGCAGTGGGGGCGGGGGCCGATGGGAGACGCAGTATTTT
TRBV28	few	.	TRBJ2-3	CASSLRGHATDTQYF	TGTGCCAGCAGTTTACGGGGACACGCCACAGATACGCAGTATTTT
TRBV5-1	.	.	TRBJ1-1	CASSALQGWDTEAFF	TGCGCCAGCAGCGCTCTACAGGGATGGGACACTGAAGCTTTCTTT
TRBV2	.	.	TRBJ2-5	CASSIGVETQYF	TGTGCCAGCAGTATCGGGGTAGAGACCCAGTACTTC
TRBV7-2	.	.	TRBJ1-5	CASRYRSFEGNNQPQHF	TGTGCCAGCAGGTATCGCAGTTTCGAGGGAAACAATCAGCCCCAGCATTTT
TRBV7-2	.	.	TRBJ2-5	CASRLAQGQETQYF	TGTGCCAGCCGGCTTGCACAGGGTCAAGAGACCCAGTACTTC
TRBV29-1	.	.	TRBJ2-3	CSVLGSVTDTQYF	TGCAGCGTTTTGGGATCCGTAACAGATACGCAGTATTTT
TRBV6-5	once	.	TRBJ2-7	CASSYSIWQSNYEQYF	TGTGCCAGCAGTTACTCGATATGGCAGTCTAACTACGAGCAGTACTTC
TRBV7-2	.	TRBD1	TRBJ2-2	CASSLALRTGGSGELFF	TGTGCCAGCAGCTTAGCGCTCAGGACAGGGGGGTCCGGGGAGCTGTTTTTT
TRBV28	once	.	TRBJ1-2	CASSYEGANYGYTF	TGTGCCAGCAGCTACGAAGGGGCTAACTATGGCTACACCTTC
TRBV14	.	TRBD2	TRBJ2-3	CASSQARPLAATDTQYF	TGTGCCAGCAGCCAAGCAAGGCCGCTAGCGGCCACAGATACGCAGTATTTT
TRBV19	once	.	TRBJ1-1	CASRDWGRRTEAFF	TGTGCCAGTAGGGACTGGGGGCGCAGGACTGAAGCTTTCTTT
TRBV5-4	.	TRBD2	TRBJ2-5	CASSLGISGNQETQYF	TGTGCCAGCAGCTTGGGGATAAGCGGGAATCAAGAGACCCAGTACTTC
TRBV5-1	.	.	TRBJ2-5	CASSHRGEKETQYF	TGCGCCAGCAGCCACAGAGGAGAGAAAGAGACCCAGTACTTC
TRBV5-4	.	.	TRBJ1-3	CASSSANSGNTIYF	TGTGCCAGCAGCTCAGCGAACTCTGGAAACACCATATATTTT
TRBV2	.	.	TRBJ1-1	CASSVHLEETEAFF	TGTGCCAGCAGTGTACATTTGGAGGAGACTGAAGCTTTCTTT
TRBV7-2	.	.	TRBJ1-2	CASSPRGRELYLGYTF	TGTGCCAGCAGCCCCCGGGGACGAGAGCTTTATTTAGGCTACACCTTC
TRBV14	.	.	TRBJ2-1	CASSPLSGWSNEQFF	TGTGCCAGCAGCCCCCTGAGCGGTTGGTCCAATGAGCAGTTCTTC
TRBV6-6	.	.	TRBJ2-7	CASRYGGSYEQYF	TGTGCCAGCCGGTACGGGGGCTCCTACGAGCAGTACTTC
TRBV6-5	.	.	TRBJ1-2	CASSYSQWQSGGYTF	TGTGCCAGCAGTTACTCCCAGTGGCAGTCCGGCGGCTACACCTTC
TRBV15	.	.	TRBJ2-1	CATSRDGAYEQFF	TGTGCCACCAGCAGAGATGGGGCCTATGAGCAGTTCTTC
TRBV7-6	.	TRBD1	TRBJ2-3	CASSLTGGDTQYF	TGTGCCAGCAGCTTAACAGGGGGAGATACGCAGTATTTT
TRBV27	.	.	TRBJ1-5	CASSLLGESNQPQHF	TGTGCCAGCAGTTTATTAGGGGAAAGCAATCAGCCCCAGCATTTT
TRBV5-6	.	TRBD1	TRBJ1-2	CASSLLRQGGNYGYTF	TGTGCCAGCAGCTTGCTAAGACAGGGAGGTAACTATGGCTACACCTTC
TRBV28	.	.	TRBJ1-1	CASRVGDTEAFF	TGTGCCAGCCGTGTGGGAGACACTGAAGCTTTCTTT
TRBV6-6	.	.	TRBJ1-1	CASRGWDMNTEAFF	TGTGCCAGCAGGGGGTGGGACATGAACACTGAAGCTTTCTTT
TRBV27	.	TRBD2	TRBJ2-1	CASSFRSGTSGYNEQFF	TGTGCCAGCAGTTTTCGATCCGGGACTAGCGGATACAATGAGCAGTTCTTC
TRBV18	.	TRBD2	TRBJ2-3	CASSPGLAGASTQYF	TGTGCCAGCTCACCAGGGCTAGCGGGGGCCTCTACGCAGTATTTT
TRBV18	once	.	TRBJ2-7	CASSEGVAYEQYF	TGTGCCAGCTCAGAAGGGGTTGCCTACGAGCAGTACTTC
TRBV29-1	.	.	TRBJ2-3	CSVQIGGGSGDSTQYF	TGCAGCGTCCAAATCGGGGGCGGTTCGGGAGATTCTACGCAGTATTTT
TRBV2	.	.	TRBJ1-5	CASSEEGSPQPQHF	TGTGCCAGCAGTGAAGAGGGGTCCCCTCAGCCCCAGCATTTT
TRBV28	.	.	TRBJ1-1	CASSPPFWNTEAFF	TGTGCCAGCAGTCCCCCTTTCTGGAACACTGAAGCTTTCTTT
TRBV6-5	few	TRBD2	TRBJ2-7	CASRFSGGSYEQYF	TGTGCCAGCCGTTTTAGCGGGGGATCCTACGAGCAGTACTTC
TRBV7-9	.	TRBD2	TRBJ2-3	CASSLALLAGGGGFTQYF	TGTGCCAGCAGCTTAGCGTTACTAGCGGGAGGAGGAGGGTTTACGCAGTATTTT
TRBV28	.	.	TRBJ2-1	CASSSPDGFYNEQFF	TGTGCCAGCAGTTCTCCGGACGGTTTCTACAATGAGCAGTTCTTC
TRBV10-2	.	TRBD1	TRBJ2-5	CATFLVRGRIQETQYF	TGCGCCACCTTTCTGGTAAGGGGGCGAATCCAAGAGACCCAGTACTTC
TRBV6-4	.	TRBD2	TRBJ2-5	CASSELAGQTQYF	TGTGCCAGCAGTGAACTAGCGGGACAGACCCAGTACTTC
TRBV28	.	.	TRBJ1-1	CASSLFQGTQAFF	TGTGCCAGCAGTTTATTTCAGGGCACTCAAGCTTTCTTT